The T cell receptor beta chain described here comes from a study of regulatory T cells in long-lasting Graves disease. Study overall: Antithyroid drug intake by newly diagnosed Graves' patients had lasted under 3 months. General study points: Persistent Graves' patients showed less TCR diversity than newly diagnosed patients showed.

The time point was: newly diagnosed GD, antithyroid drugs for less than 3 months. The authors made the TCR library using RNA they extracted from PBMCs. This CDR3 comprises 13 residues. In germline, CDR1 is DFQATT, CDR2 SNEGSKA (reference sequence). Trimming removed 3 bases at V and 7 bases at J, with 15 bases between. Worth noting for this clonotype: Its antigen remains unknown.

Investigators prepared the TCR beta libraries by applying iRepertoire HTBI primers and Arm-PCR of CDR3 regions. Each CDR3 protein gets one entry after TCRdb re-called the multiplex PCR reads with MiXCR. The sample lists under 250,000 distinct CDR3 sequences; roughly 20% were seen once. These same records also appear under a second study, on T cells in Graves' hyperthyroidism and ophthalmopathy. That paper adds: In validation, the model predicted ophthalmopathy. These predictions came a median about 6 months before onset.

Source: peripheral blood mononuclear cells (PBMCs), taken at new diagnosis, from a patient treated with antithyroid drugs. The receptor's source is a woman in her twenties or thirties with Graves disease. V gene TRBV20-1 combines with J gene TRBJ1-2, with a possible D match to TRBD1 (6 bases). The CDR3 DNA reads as TGCAGTGCTAGGGGATCAGGGGTCGGTGGCTACACCTTC. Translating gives CSARGSGVGGYTF.